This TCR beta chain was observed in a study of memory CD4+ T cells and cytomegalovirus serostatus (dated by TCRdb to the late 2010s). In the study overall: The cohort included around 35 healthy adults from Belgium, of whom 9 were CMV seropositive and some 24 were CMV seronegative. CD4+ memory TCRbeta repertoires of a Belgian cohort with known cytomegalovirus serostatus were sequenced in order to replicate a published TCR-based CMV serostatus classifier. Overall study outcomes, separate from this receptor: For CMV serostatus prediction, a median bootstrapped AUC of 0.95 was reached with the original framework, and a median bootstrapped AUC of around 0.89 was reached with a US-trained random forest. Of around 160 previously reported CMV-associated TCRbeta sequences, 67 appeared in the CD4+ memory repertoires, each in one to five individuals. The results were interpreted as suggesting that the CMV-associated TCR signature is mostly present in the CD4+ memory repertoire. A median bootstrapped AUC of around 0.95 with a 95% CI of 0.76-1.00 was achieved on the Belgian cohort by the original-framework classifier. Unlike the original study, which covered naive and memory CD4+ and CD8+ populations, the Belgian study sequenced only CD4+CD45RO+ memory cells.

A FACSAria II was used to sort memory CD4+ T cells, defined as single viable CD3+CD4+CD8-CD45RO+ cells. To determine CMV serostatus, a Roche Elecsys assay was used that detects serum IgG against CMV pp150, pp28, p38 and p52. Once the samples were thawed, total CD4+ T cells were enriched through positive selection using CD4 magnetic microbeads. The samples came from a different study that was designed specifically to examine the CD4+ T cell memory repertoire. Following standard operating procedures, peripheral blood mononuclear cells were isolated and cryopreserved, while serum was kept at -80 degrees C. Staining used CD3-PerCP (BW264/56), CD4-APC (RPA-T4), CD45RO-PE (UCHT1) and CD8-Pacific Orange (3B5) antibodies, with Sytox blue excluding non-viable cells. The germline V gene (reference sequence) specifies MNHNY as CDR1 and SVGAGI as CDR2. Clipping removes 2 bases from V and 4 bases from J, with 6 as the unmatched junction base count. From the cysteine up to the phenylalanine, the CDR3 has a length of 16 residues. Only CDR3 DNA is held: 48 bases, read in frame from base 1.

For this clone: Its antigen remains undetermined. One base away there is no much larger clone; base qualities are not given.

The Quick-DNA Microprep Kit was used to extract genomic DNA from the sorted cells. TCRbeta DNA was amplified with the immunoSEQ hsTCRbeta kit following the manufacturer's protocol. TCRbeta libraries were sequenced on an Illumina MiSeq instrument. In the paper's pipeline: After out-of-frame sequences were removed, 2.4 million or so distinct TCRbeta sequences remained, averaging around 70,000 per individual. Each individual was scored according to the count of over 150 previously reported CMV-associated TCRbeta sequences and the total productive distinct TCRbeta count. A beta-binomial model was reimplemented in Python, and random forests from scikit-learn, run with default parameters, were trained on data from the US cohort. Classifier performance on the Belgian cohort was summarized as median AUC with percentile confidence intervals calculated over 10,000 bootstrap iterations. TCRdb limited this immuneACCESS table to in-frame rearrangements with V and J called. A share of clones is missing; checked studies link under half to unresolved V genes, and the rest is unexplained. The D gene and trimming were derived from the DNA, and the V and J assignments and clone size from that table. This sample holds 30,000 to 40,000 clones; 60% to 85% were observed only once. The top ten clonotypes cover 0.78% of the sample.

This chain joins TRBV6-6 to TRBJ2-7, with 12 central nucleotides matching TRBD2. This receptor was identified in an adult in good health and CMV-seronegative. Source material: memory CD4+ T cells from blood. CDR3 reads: CASSYKSTSGGYEQYF. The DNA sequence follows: TGTGCCAGCAGTTACAAATCGACTAGCGGGGGTTACGAGCAGTACTTC.